A selection of T cell receptor beta chains follows, all from one sample in a study of T cell responses to AZD1222 COVID-19 vaccine. Only in-frame clones appear in the TCRdb table, and some are missing; sequencing was by immunoSEQ multiplex PCR. The data contain roughly 140,000 clones, approximately 90% of them singletons. This sample comprised peripheral blood, obtained on day 0 of AZD1222 vaccination. The source is an adult in good health. Both conserved end residues are part of each CDR3. D genes are given only for firm matches. Not all rows give a size; the values are once, few, many and, for expanded clones, a class.

D gene: NA
J gene: TRBJ2-7
CDR3 length: 13
clone size: NA
V gene: TRBV25-1
CDR3 protein: CASSAPTVSEQYF
CDR3 DNA: TGTGCCAGCAGTGCACCGACAGTTAGCGAGCAGTACTTC

D gene: NA
J gene: TRBJ2-7
CDR3 length: 14
clone size: NA
V gene: TRBV28
CDR3 protein: CASSLDRLGGEQYF
CDR3 DNA: TGTGCCAGCAGTCTGGACAGACTCGGGGGCGAGCAGTACTTC

D gene: NA
J gene: TRBJ2-2
CDR3 length: 13
clone size: NA
V gene: TRBV6-1
CDR3 protein: CASSEQSAGELFF
CDR3 DNA: TGTGCCAGCAGTGAACAGTCGGCCGGGGAGCTGTTTTTT

D gene: NA
J gene: TRBJ1-5
CDR3 length: 12
clone size: NA
V gene: TRBV10-3
CDR3 protein: CAISESNQPQHF
CDR3 DNA: TGTGCCATCAGTGAGTCTAATCAGCCCCAGCATTTT

D gene: TRBD1
J gene: TRBJ1-5
CDR3 length: 15
clone size: NA
V gene: TRBV28
CDR3 protein: CASSSPTGEGQPQHF
CDR3 DNA: TGTGCCAGCAGTTCCCCGACAGGGGAGGGTCAGCCCCAGCATTTT

D gene: TRBD1
J gene: TRBJ2-2
CDR3 length: 15
clone size: medium-sized
V gene: TRBV6-2/TRBV6-3
CDR3 protein: CASSYSVDRAGELFF
CDR3 DNA: TGTGCCAGCAGTTACTCCGTTGACAGGGCCGGGGAGCTGTTTTTT

D gene: NA
J gene: TRBJ1-1
CDR3 length: 15
clone size: NA
V gene: TRBV2
CDR3 protein: CASSENTGNSAEAFF
CDR3 DNA: TGTGCCAGCAGTGAGAACACAGGGAATAGCGCTGAAGCTTTCTTT

D gene: NA
J gene: TRBJ2-7
CDR3 length: 14
clone size: NA
V gene: TRBV25-1
CDR3 protein: CASMETSSSYEQYF
CDR3 DNA: TGTGCCAGCATGGAAACTAGTTCTTCCTACGAGCAGTACTTC

D gene: NA
J gene: TRBJ1-5
CDR3 length: 15
clone size: NA
V gene: TRBV24-1
CDR3 protein: CATSETGGINQPQHF
CDR3 DNA: TGTGCCACCAGTGAAACCGGGGGCATCAATCAGCCCCAGCATTTT

D gene: NA
J gene: TRBJ1-6
CDR3 length: 13
clone size: NA
V gene: TRBV7-2
CDR3 protein: CASSLATISPLHF
CDR3 DNA: TGTGCCAGCAGCTTAGCAACGATTTCACCCCTCCACTTT

D gene: TRBD1
J gene: TRBJ1-2
CDR3 length: 13
clone size: NA
V gene: TRBV7-2
CDR3 protein: CASSSGQGYGYTF
CDR3 DNA: TGTGCCAGCAGCTCGGGACAGGGGTATGGCTACACCTTC

D gene: TRBD1
J gene: TRBJ2-7
CDR3 length: 14
clone size: NA
V gene: TRBV5-4
CDR3 protein: CASSSGTGHYEQYF
CDR3 DNA: TGTGCCAGCAGCTCGGGGACAGGGCACTACGAGCAGTACTTC

D gene: TRBD1
J gene: TRBJ2-7
CDR3 length: 13
clone size: NA
V gene: TRBV27
CDR3 protein: CASNRGPGYEQYF
CDR3 DNA: TGTGCCAGCAACAGGGGTCCTGGGTACGAGCAGTACTTC

D gene: TRBD1
J gene: TRBJ2-2
CDR3 length: 17
clone size: NA
V gene: TRBV4-2
CDR3 protein: CASSQATGGLNTGELFF
CDR3 DNA: TGTGCCAGCAGCCAAGCGACAGGGGGCCTAAACACCGGGGAGCTGTTTTTT

D gene: TRBD1
J gene: TRBJ1-5
CDR3 length: 17
clone size: NA
V gene: TRBV28
CDR3 protein: CASRTWDSQRGLQPQHF
CDR3 DNA: TGTGCCAGCAGGACCTGGGACAGCCAAAGGGGACTGCAGCCCCAGCATTTT

D gene: NA
J gene: TRBJ2-6
CDR3 length: 14
clone size: NA
V gene: TRBV28
CDR3 protein: CASSLLTGFNVLTF
CDR3 DNA: TGTGCCAGCAGTTTATTAACCGGTTTCAACGTCCTGACTTTC

D gene: NA
J gene: TRBJ1-5
CDR3 length: 16
clone size: NA
V gene: TRBV27
CDR3 protein: CASSPTGIWKGQPQHF
CDR3 DNA: TGTGCCAGCAGTCCTACAGGGATTTGGAAAGGTCAGCCCCAGCATTTT

D gene: NA
J gene: TRBJ1-2
CDR3 length: 14
clone size: NA
V gene: TRBV14
CDR3 protein: CASSQVGPSYGYTF
CDR3 DNA: TGTGCCAGCAGCCAAGTAGGGCCCTCCTATGGCTACACCTTC

D gene: NA
J gene: TRBJ2-7
CDR3 length: 14
clone size: NA
V gene: TRBV7-2
CDR3 protein: CASSSGRSSYEQYF
CDR3 DNA: TGTGCCAGCAGCTCCGGACGGAGCTCCTACGAGCAGTACTTC

D gene: NA
J gene: TRBJ1-2
CDR3 length: 12
clone size: NA
V gene: TRBV6-5
CDR3 protein: CASSRGTGGYTF
CDR3 DNA: TGTGCCAGCAGTAGAGGGACCGGGGGCTACACCTTC

D gene: TRBD1
J gene: TRBJ2-7
CDR3 length: 14
clone size: NA
V gene: TRBV14
CDR3 protein: CASRLTGDTYEQYF
CDR3 DNA: TGTGCCAGCAGGCTGACAGGGGACACCTACGAGCAGTACTTC

D gene: NA
J gene: TRBJ2-5
CDR3 length: 12
clone size: NA
V gene: TRBV7-9
CDR3 protein: CASSQTYETQYF
CDR3 DNA: TGTGCCAGCAGCCAAACATACGAGACCCAGTACTTC